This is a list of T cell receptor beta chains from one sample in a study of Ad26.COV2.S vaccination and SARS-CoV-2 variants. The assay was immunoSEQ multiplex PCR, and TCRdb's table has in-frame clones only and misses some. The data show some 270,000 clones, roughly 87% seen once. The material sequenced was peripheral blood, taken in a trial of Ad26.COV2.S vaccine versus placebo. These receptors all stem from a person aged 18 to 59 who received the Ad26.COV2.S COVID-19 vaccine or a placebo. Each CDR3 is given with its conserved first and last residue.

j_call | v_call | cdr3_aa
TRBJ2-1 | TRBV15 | CATSSAGGDNGEQFF
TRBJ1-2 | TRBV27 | CASSLKGGNYGYTF
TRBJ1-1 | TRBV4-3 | CASSRDSLNTEAFF
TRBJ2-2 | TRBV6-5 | CASSFDRGRNTGELFF
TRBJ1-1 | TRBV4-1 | CASSQERQGHEAFF
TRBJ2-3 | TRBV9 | CASSVDWETDTQYF
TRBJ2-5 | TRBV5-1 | CASSRDYQETQYF
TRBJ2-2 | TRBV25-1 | CASIGTENTGELFF
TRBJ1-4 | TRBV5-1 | CASSQGQINEKLFF
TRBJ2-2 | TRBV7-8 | CASGLGATVGELFF
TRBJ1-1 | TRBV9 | CASSVAAEPGPDAEAFF
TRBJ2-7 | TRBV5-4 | CASSLWGAAFYEQYF
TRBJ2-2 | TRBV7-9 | CASSYEGTGELFF
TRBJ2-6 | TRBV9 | CASSPKGLAGLSGANVLTF
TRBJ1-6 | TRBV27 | CASRPTGAYNSPLHF
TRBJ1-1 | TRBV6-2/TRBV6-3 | CASSYELGFQGLNTEAFF
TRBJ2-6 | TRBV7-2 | CASSLVYRSGANVLTF
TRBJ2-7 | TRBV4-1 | CASSQDQRGSYEQYF
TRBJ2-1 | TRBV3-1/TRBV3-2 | CASSPPRVADSYNEQFF
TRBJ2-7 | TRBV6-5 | CASRTTGGSYEQYF
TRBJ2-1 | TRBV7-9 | CASSLRGDRWSNEQFF
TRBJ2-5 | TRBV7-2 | CASSLEVVQETQYF
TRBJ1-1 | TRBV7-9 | CASSEQLGAFF
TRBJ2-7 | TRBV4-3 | CASSQELGDKTYEQYF
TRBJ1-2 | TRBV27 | CASSFRTGVGYTF
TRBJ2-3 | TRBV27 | CATRGGTGVGTNTDTQYF
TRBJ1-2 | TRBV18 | CASSPRDRSNYGYTF
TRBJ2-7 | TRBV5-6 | CASSLVAGSYEQYF
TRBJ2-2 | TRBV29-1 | CSVLTGIPGELFF
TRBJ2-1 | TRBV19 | CASSVGTSGAIF
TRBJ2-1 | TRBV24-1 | CATSGRQGDLRYNEQFF
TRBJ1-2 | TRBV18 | CASSPPASNGYTF
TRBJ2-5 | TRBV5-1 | CASSPLAGRGQETQYF
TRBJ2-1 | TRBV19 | CASRNGGSDEQFF
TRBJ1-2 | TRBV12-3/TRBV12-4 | CASSFGQTYGYTF
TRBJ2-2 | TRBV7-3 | CASSSSGQNTGELFF
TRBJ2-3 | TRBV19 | CASALTGVTDTQYF
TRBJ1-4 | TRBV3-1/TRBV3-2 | CASSQEISRVPEKLFF
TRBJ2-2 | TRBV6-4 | CASRGDRATGELFF
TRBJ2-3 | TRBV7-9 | CASSLDSTDTQYF
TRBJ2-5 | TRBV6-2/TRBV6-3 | CASSRTLGRGETQYF
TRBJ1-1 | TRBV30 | CAWMAGGGSVEAFF
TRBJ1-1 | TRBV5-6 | CASSLIGGSIGTEAFF
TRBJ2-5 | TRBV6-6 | CASSLGSISGTQETQYF
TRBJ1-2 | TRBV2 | CARGDATNYGYTF
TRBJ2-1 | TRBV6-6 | CASSFPGNNEQFF
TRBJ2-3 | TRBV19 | CASSIVRFTDTQYF
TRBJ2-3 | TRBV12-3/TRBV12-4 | CASSFSRVDTQYF
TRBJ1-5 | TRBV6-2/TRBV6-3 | CASSYSLQGRQPQHF
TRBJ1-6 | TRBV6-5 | CASQGRDNSPLHF
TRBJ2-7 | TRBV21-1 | CASRLRSADEQYF
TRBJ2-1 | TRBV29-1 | CSVELGSSVYEQFF
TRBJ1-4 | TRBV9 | CASSPRQGSNEKLFF
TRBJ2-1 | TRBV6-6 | CASSYPGTVYNEQFF
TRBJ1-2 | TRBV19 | CASSRLQEIYGYTF
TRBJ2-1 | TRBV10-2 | CASSESIAGGPRNNEQFF